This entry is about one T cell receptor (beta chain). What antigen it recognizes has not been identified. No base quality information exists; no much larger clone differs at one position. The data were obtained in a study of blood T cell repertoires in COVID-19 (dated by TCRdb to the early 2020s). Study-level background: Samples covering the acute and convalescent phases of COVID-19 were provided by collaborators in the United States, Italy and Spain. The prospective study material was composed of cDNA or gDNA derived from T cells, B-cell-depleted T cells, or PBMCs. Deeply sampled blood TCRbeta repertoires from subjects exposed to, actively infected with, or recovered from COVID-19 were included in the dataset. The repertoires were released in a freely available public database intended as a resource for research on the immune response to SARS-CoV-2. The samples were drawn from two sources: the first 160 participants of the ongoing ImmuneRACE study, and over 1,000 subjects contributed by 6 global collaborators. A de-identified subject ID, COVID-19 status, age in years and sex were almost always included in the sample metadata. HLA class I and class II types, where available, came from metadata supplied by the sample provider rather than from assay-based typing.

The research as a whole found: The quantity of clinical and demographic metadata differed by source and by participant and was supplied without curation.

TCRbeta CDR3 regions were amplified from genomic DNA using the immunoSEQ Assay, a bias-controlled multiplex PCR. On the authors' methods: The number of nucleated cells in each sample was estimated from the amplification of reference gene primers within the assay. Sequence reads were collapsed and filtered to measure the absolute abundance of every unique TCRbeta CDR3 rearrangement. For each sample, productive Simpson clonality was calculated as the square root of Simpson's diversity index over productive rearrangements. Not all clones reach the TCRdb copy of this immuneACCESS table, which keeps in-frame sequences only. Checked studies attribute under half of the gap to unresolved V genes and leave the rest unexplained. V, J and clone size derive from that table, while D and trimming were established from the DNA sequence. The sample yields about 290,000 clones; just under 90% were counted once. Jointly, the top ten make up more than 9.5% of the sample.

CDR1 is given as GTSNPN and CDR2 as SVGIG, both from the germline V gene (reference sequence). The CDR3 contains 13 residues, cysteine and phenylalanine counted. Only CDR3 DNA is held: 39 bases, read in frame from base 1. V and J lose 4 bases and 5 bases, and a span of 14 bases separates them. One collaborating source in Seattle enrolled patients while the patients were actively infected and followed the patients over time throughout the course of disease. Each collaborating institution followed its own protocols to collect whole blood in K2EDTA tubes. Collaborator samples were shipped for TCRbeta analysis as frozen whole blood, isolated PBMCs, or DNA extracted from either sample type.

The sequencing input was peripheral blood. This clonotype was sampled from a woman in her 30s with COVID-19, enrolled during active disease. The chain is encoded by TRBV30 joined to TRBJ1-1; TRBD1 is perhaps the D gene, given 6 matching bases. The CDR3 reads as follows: CAWKAGVGTEAFF. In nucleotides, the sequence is TGTGCCTGGAAGGCAGGGGTAGGGACTGAAGCTTTCTTT.